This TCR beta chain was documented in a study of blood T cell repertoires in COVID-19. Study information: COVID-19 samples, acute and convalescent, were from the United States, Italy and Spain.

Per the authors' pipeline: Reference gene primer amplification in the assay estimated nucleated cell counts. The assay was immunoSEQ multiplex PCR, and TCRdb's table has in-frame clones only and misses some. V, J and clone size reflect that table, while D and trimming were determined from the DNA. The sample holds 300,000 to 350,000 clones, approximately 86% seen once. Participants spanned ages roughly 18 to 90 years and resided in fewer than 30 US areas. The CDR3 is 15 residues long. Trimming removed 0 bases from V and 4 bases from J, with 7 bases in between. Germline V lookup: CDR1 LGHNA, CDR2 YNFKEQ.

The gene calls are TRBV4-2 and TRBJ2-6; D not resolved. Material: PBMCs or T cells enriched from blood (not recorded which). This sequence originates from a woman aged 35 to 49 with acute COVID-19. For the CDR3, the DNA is TGTGCCAGCAGCCAAGATGATGGCGGGGCCAACGTCCTGACTTTC. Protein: CASSQDDGGANVLTF.